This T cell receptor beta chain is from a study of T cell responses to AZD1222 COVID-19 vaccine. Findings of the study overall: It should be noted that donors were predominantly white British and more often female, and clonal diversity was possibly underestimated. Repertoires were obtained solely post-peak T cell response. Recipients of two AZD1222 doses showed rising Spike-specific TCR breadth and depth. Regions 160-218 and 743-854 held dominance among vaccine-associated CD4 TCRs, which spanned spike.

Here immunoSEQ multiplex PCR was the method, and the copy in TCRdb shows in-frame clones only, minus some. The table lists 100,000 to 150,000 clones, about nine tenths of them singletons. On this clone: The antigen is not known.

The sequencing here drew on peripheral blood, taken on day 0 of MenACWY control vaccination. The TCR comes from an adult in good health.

CDR3 in amino acids: CASTAGTASHYGYTF. DNA of the CDR3: TGTGCCAGCACTGCCGGGACGGCAAGTCACTATGGCTACACCTTC. The J gene is TRBJ1-2, the V gene TRBV28; TRBD1 might be the D (5 bases). Per germline, CDR1 MDHEN and CDR2 SYDVKM. CDR3 length equals 15 residues. The V end lost 7 bases, the J end lost 3 bases, and 18 bases lay between the germline ends.